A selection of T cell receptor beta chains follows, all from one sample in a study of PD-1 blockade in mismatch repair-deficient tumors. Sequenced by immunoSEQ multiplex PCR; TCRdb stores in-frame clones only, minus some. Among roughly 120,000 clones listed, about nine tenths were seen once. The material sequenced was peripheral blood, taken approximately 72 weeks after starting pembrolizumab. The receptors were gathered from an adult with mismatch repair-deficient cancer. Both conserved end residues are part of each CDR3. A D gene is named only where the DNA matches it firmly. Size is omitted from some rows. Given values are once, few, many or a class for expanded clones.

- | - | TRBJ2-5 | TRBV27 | TGTGCCAGCAGTTTGTTAGCAGGGGGGGAGACCCAGTACTTC | CASSLLAGGETQYF
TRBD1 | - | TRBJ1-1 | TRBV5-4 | TGTGCCAGCAGCAGGGACAGGGAAGCTTTCTTT | CASSRDREAFF
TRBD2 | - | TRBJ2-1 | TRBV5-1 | TGCGCCAGCGCAACCGGGACTAGCAGCGACAATGAGCAGTTCTTC | CASATGTSSDNEQFF
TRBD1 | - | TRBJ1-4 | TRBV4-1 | TGCGCCAGCAGCTCCCGCGTAGGGGGCTTAACTAATGAAAAACTGTTTTTT | CASSSRVGGLTNEKLFF
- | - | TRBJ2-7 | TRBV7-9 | TGTGCCAGCAGCTTACCGGGAAGCTACGAGCAGTACTTC | CASSLPGSYEQYF
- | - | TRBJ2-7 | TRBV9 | TGTGCCAGCAGCTCACGCCCGGGCCCCTACGAGCAGTACTTC | CASSSRPGPYEQYF
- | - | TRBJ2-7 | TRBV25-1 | TGTGCCAGCAGTGAGGGCTACGAGCAGTACTTC | CASSEGYEQYF
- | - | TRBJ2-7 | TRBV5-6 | TGTGCCAGCAGCTACAACCACGAGCAGTACTTC | CASSYNHEQYF
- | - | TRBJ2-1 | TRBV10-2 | TGCGCCAGCAGTGACGGCCTAGCCGCCCCCTACAATGAGCAGTTCTTC | CASSDGLAAPYNEQFF
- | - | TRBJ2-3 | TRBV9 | TGTGCCAGCACCCCCTATGGGGAAAAGGCAGATACGCAGTATTTT | CASTPYGEKADTQYF
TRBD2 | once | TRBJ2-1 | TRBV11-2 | TGTGCCAGCAGCTTGGCTAGCGGGAATTACAATGAGCAGTTCTTC | CASSLASGNYNEQFF
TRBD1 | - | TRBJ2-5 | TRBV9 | TGTGCCAGCAGCCCCCTGGACAGGCCATTTCCTCAAGAGACCCAGTACTTC | CASSPLDRPFPQETQYF
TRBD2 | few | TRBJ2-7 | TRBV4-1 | TGCGCCAGCAGCCAAGTCCCGGGTAGCGGGAGTTACGAGCAGTACTTC | CASSQVPGSGSYEQYF
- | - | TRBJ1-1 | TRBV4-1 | TGCGCCAGCAGCCACGGCGGTTCGGGTACTGAAGCTTTCTTT | CASSHGGSGTEAFF
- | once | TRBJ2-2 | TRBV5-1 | TGCGCCAGCAGCCCTAAGAAGTCCGGGGAGCTGTTTTTT | CASSPKKSGELFF
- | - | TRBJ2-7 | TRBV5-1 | TGCGCCAGCAGCTTGTATCAGGGGTCCTACTACGAGCAGTACTTC | CASSLYQGSYYEQYF
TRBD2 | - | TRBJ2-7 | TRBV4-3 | TGCGCCAGCAGCCAAGAAGTGGGCGGGAGGGGGTCCTACGAGCAGTACTTC | CASSQEVGGRGSYEQYF
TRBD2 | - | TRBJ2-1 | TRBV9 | TGTGCCAGCAGCCCCGGGACTAGCGGGCTTAACAATGAGCAGTTCTTC | CASSPGTSGLNNEQFF
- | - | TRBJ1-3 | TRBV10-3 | TGTGCCATCAGTGAGCCGGGAAACGGAAACACCATATATTTT | CAISEPGNGNTIYF
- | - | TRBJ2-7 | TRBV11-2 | TGTGCCAGCAGCTTAGATTTCGGACGGTGGGAGCAGTACTTC | CASSLDFGRWEQYF
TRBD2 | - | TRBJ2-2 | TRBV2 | TGTGCCAGCAGGGACCCTACACTAGCGGGAGGTACCGGGGAGCTGTTTTTT | CASRDPTLAGGTGELFF
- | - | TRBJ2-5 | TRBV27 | TGTGCCAGCAGTTTAGGAGACGGTGCCCGGGAGACCCAGTACTTC | CASSLGDGARETQYF
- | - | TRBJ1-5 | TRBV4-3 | TGCGCCAGCAGCCAAGAGAGGATGTTCAATCAGCCCCAGCATTTT | CASSQERMFNQPQHF
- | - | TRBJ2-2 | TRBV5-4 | TGTGCCAGCAGCTTGGTACAGGGCCCGAACACCGGGGAGCTGTTTTTT | CASSLVQGPNTGELFF
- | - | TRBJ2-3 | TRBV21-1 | TGTGCCAGCAGCAAAGGGAAACGGGAGGGCACAGATACGCAGTATTTT | CASSKGKREGTDTQYF
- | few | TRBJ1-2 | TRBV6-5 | TGTGCCAGCAGTCCGACGAGGGACTATGGCTACACCTTC | CASSPTRDYGYTF
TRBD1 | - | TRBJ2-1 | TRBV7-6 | TGTGCCAGCAGCTTAGATGTCTTGGGACAGCCATACAATGAGCAGTTCTTC | CASSLDVLGQPYNEQFF
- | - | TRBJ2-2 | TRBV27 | TGTGCCAGCAGTTTGGGCACCACACTGGCCGGGGAGCTGTTTTTT | CASSLGTTLAGELFF
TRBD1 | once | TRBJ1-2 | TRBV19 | TGTGCCAGTAGTATAGGGACAGGGAACTATGGCTACACCTTC | CASSIGTGNYGYTF
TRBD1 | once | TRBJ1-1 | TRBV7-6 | TGTGCCAGCAGCTTCGGGGGACAGACTGAAGCTTTCTTT | CASSFGGQTEAFF
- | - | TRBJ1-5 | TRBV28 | TGTGCCAGCAGCCCGGAGGGGGAGGGGAATCAGCCCCAGCATTTT | CASSPEGEGNQPQHF
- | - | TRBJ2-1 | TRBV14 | TGTGCCAGCAGCCAAGGCGGGTGGTTATCTCACAATGAGCAGTTCTTC | CASSQGGWLSHNEQFF
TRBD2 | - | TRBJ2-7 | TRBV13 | TGTGCCAGCAGCCCCAGACTAGCGGGAGCCGGGACGGGCGAGCAGTACTTC | CASSPRLAGAGTGEQYF
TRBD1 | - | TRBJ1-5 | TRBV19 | TGTGCCAGTAGTATCGGAGACAGGGGCAATCAGCCCCAGCATTTT | CASSIGDRGNQPQHF
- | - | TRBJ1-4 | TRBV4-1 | TGCGCCAGCAGCCGGTATAATGAAAAACTGTTTTTT | CASSRYNEKLFF
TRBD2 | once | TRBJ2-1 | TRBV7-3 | TGTGCCAGCAGCTTAAAGACTAGCGGGATGAGTGAGCAGTTCTTC | CASSLKTSGMSEQFF
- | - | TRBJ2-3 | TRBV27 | TGTGCCAGCAGTTTTATCCATCCAGATACGCAGTATTTT | CASSFIHPDTQYF
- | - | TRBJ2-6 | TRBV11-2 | TGTGCCAGCAGCTTAGAGGTGGGGAGAACCTCTGGGGCCAACGTCCTGACTTTC | CASSLEVGRTSGANVLTF
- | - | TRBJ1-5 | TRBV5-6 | TGTGCCAGCAGCTCCCATGGGCGCGATCAGCCCCAGCATTTT | CASSSHGRDQPQHF
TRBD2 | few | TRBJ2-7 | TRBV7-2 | TGTGCCAGCAGCCAGATGCGCGGGGGCGAGCAGTACTTC | CASSQMRGGEQYF
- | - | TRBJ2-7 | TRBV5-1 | TGCGCCAGCAGCTTGGGACTACCAGGACACGAGCAGTACTTC | CASSLGLPGHEQYF
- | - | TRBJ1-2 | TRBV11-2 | TGTGCCAGCAGCTTCGGTCGGAACTATGGCTACACCTTC | CASSFGRNYGYTF
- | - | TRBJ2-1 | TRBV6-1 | TGTGCCAGCAGTGACGATGAGCAGTTCTTC | CASSDDEQFF
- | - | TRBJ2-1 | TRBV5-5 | TGTGCCAGCAGCGGCCTTCCCCTTAACAATGAGCAGTTCTTC | CASSGLPLNNEQFF
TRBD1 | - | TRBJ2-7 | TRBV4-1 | TGCGCCAGCAGCCGGCAGGGACAGGGCGCGCCCCCTCCTACCTACGAGCAGTACTTC | CASSRQGQGAPPPTYEQYF
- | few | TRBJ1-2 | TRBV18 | TGTGCCAGCTCACCACCTACAGGGTACTATGGCTACACCTTC | CASSPPTGYYGYTF
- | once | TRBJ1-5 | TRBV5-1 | TGCGCCAGCAGCCTATCCGGGACTGTGAATCAGCCCCAGCATTTT | CASSLSGTVNQPQHF
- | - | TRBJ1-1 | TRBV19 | TGTGCCAGTAGTATTGCGCGAGCCCCTCAAACTGAAGCTTTCTTT | CASSIARAPQTEAFF
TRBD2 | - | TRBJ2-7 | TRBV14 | TGTGCCAGCAGCCCGGCGCCGGGACTAGCCCACGAGCAGTACTTC | CASSPAPGLAHEQYF
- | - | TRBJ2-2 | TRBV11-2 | TGTGCCAGCAGCCTACTAGCGAACACCGGGGAGCTGTTTTTT | CASSLLANTGELFF
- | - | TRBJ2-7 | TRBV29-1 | TGCCGCGGCGGGGGCGGGGGCGGGGACAGGCCCTACGAGCAGTACTTC | CRGGGGGGDRPYEQYF
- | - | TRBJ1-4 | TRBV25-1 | TGTGCCAGCAGTCTTAATCCGGGGGGGTGGACTAATGAAAAACTGTTTTTT | CASSLNPGGWTNEKLFF
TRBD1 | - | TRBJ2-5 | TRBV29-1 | TGCAGCGTTGAAACAGGGGCTCCTCAAGAGACCCAGTACTTC | CSVETGAPQETQYF
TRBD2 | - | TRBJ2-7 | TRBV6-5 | TGTGCCAGCACTCAACTAGCGGGAGGGACCTACGAGCAGTACTTC | CASTQLAGGTYEQYF
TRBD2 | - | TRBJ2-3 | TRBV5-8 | TGTGCCAGCAGCTTGGGTTTTAGTACTAGCGGGAGTTCTAGCACAGATACGCAGTATTTT | CASSLGFSTSGSSSTDTQYF
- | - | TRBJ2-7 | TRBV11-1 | TGTGCCAGCAGCTTACCAGGAGCCCGATCCTACGAGCAGTACTTC | CASSLPGARSYEQYF
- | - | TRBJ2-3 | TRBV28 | TGTGCCAGCAGGGAGGACAGACGGATTAAGACAGATACGCAGTATTTT | CASREDRRIKTDTQYF
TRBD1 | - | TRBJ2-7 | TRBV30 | TGTGCCTGGAGTTTCGGGACAGGGGGCGCTTACGAGCAGTACTTC | CAWSFGTGGAYEQYF
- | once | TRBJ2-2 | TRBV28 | TGTGCCAGCAGACAAAAAGGGAGTTTCGGGGAGCTGTTTTTT | CASRQKGSFGELFF
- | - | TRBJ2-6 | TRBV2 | TGTGCCAGCAGTGAACCCCGACAGGACCTAATCTCTGGGGCCAACGTCCTGACTTTC | CASSEPRQDLISGANVLTF